This T cell receptor beta chain was captured by sequencing in a study of cytomegalovirus exposure and HLA in healthy donors. Overall study context: Earlier findings included some 120 million unique TCR beta sequences obtained from about 179 million T cells.

This PCR relied on a set of 60 Vbeta primers and 13 Jbeta primers. Data came from immunoSEQ multiplex PCR; TCRdb stores just in-frame clones and leaves some out. The top ten clones hold 1.5% of a sample with roughly 180,000 clones, roughly 80% of them seen once. Concerning this clone itself: Its cognate antigen is unknown.

Overall study findings and caveats: At a 0.05 false discovery rate, a later analysis found some 18,000 TCR beta sequences to be associated with HLA alleles. In terms of immune exposure information, only CMV serostatus was available.

Germline CDR1 is SGHTA and CDR2 is FQGNSA. CDR3 length: 11 residues. V was clipped by 2 bases and J by 10 bases, with 3 bases between them. The sequence was collected from a man in his forties or fifties in good health and CMV-seronegative. Source material: PBMCs. The rearrangement joins TRBV7-2 to TRBJ1-6; D is unclear. The CDR3 loop is CASSLRSPLHF. The CDR3 coding sequence is TGTGCCAGCAGCTTACGGTCACCCCTCCACTTT.